This T cell receptor beta chain was profiled in a study of CD8 T cells in ankylosing spondylitis. Overall study findings and caveats: Ankylosing spondylitis blood appeared to be characterized by a TCR beta motif of under 10 highly homologous variants.

In the case of this clonotype: Its antigen remains unidentified.

TCRdb re-called the 5' RACE reads with MiXCR, one entry per CDR3 protein. The sample comprises some 840,000 distinct CDR3 sequences, approximately 12% of which are singletons, and more than 0.5% rests with the top ten. Germline V gives CDR1 MNHEY, CDR2 SVGEGT. Trimming pared 6 bases from V and 10 bases from J, leaving 13 bases between. The CDR3 totals 12 residues. The chain links TRBV6-2 or TRBV6-3 to TRBJ1-3; D may be TRBD1 (6 bases). The TCR originated in a male donor with ankylosing spondylitis. The sequenced sample consisted of blood, either unsorted or a sorted T cell fraction (not recorded which). The CDR3 loop reads CASRQLQGTIYF. The DNA for the CDR3 is TGTGCCAGCAGACAACTCCAGGGGACCATATATTTT.